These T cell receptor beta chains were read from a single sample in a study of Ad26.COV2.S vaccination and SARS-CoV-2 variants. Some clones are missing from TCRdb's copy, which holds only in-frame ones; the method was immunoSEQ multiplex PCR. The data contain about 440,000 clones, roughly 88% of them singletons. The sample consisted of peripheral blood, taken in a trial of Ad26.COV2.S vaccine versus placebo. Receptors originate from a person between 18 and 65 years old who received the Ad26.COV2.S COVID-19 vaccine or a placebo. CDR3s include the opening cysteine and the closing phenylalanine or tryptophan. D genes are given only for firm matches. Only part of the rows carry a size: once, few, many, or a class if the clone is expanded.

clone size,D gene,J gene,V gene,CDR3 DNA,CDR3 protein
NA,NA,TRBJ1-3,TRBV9,TGTGCCAGCAGCGTGTTGGGCAGGACTGGAAACACCATATATTTT,CASSVLGRTGNTIYF
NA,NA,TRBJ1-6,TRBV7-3,TGTGCCAGCAGCTTAGAAGGGACACCCAATTCACCCCTCCACTTT,CASSLEGTPNSPLHF
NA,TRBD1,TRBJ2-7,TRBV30,TGTGCCTGGAGTGTACAGGGGGGCGAGCAGTACTTC,CAWSVQGGEQYF
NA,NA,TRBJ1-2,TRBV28,TGTGCCAGCAGTTTACCTACTAACTATGGCTACACCTTC,CASSLPTNYGYTF
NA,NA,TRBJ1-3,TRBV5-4,TGTGCCAGCGGGGCCCCGGATTCGGGAAACACCATATATTTT,CASGAPDSGNTIYF
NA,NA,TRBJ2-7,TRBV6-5,TGTGCCAGCAGTTACTCCGTTGGGGGGTACGAGCAGTACTTC,CASSYSVGGYEQYF
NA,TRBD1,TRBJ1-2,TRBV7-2,TGTGCCAGCAGCTGGGACAGGCACTATGGCTACACCTTC,CASSWDRHYGYTF
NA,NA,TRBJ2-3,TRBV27,TGTGCCAGCACTTCAGGGTGGGGCACAGATACGCAGTATTTT,CASTSGWGTDTQYF
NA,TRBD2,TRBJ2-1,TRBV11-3,TGTGCCAGCAGCAAACTAGCGAGCTCCTACAATGAGCAGTTCTTC,CASSKLASSYNEQFF
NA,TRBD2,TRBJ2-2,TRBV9,TGTGCCAGCAGCGGTAAGTCCGGGAGGGTTTGGAACACCGGGGAGCTGTTTTTT,CASSGKSGRVWNTGELFF
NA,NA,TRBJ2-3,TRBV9,TGTGCCAGCAGCGGGATGACTAGCACAGATACGCAGTATTTT,CASSGMTSTDTQYF
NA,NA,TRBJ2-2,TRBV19,TGTGCCAGTAGTAGAACAGTCGCCACCGGGGAGCTGTTTTTT,CASSRTVATGELFF
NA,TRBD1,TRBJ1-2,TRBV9,TGTGCCAGCAGCGTGGACAGGGCCAACTATGGCTACACCTTC,CASSVDRANYGYTF
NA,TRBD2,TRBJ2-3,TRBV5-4,TGTGCCAGCAGCTTAAAAAGCGGGAGTGGCACAGATACGCAGTATTTT,CASSLKSGSGTDTQYF
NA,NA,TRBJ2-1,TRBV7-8,TGTGCCAGCAGCCTTACGATGGAAGGGGCCTCCTACAATGAGCAGTTCTTC,CASSLTMEGASYNEQFF
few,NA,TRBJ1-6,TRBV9,TGTGCCAGCAGCGTAGAGGTGACGGGGTCACCCCTCCACTTT,CASSVEVTGSPLHF
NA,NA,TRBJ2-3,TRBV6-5,TGTGCCAGCGAGGCAGGGGGCACAGATACGCAGTATTTT,CASEAGGTDTQYF
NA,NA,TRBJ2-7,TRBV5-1,TGCGCCAGCAGCTTGCGGCAGCGCTACGAGCAGTACTTC,CASSLRQRYEQYF
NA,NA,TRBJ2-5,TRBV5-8,TGTGCCAGCAGCTCCCTGGGTCAGGCTGGAGAGACCCAGTACTTC,CASSSLGQAGETQYF
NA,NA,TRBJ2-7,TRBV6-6,TGTGCCAGCAGTTACCTCGGGACAACGTCCTACGAGCAGTACTTC,CASSYLGTTSYEQYF
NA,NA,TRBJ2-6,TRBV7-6,TGTGCCAGCAGCACTCCGTTTGGGTCTGGGGCCAACGTCCTGACTTTC,CASSTPFGSGANVLTF
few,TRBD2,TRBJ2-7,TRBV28,TGTGCCAGCCAAACTAGCGGGACCTACGAGCAGTACTTC,CASQTSGTYEQYF
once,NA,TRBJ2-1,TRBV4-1,TGCGCCAGCAGCCAAGGGGGGACACCTTACAATGAGCAGTTCTTC,CASSQGGTPYNEQFF
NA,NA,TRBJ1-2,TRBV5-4,TGTGCCAGCAGCTTGGCTGGGGTGGGAAACTATGGCTACACCTTC,CASSLAGVGNYGYTF
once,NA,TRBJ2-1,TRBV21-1,TGTGCCAGCAGCGTAGGGGAACCTAATGAGCAGTTCTTC,CASSVGEPNEQFF
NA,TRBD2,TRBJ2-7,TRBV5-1,TGCGCCAGCAGCTTGGGAACTAGCGGGAGCTACGAGCAGTACTTC,CASSLGTSGSYEQYF
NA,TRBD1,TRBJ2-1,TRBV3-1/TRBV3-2,TGTGCCAGCAGCCAAGATGGTGGATCGGACAGGATAAACAATGAGCAGTTCTTC,CASSQDGGSDRINNEQFF
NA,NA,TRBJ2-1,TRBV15,TGTGCCACCAGCGACCGTCCGATACACAATGAGCAGTTCTTC,CATSDRPIHNEQFF
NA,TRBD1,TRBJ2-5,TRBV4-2,TGTGCCAGCAGCCAAGGGCCGACAGGGCAAGAGACCCAGTACTTC,CASSQGPTGQETQYF
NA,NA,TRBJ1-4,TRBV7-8,TGTGCCAGCAGCTTCGCTGACGGTGAAAAACTGTTTTTT,CASSFADGEKLFF
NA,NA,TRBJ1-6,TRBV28,TGTGCCAGCAGTTTCCCCGGGACGGTGAGCTCCTATAATTCACCCCTCCACTTT,CASSFPGTVSSYNSPLHF
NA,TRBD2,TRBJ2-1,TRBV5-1,TGCGCCAGCAGCTGGGGACTAGCGGGGAGTGAGCAGTTCTTC,CASSWGLAGSEQFF
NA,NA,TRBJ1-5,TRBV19,TGTGCCAGTAGTATAGGGTTTCGGGCGGGGCGAGGCAATCAGCCCCAGCATTTT,CASSIGFRAGRGNQPQHF
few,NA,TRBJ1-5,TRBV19,TGTGCCAGTAGTATGCCGACCAGCAATCAGCCCCAGCATTTT,CASSMPTSNQPQHF
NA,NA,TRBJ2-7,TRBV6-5,TGTGCCAGCAGACCCACCGGTAGCACGGGTTACGAGCAGTACTTC,CASRPTGSTGYEQYF
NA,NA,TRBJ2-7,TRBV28,TGTGCCAGCAGTTTATTCCAGGGGCGCCATTCCTACGAGCAGTACTTC,CASSLFQGRHSYEQYF
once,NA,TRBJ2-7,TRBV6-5,TGTGCCAGCAGTTACGGGACTCAAGCCTACGAGCAGTACTTC,CASSYGTQAYEQYF
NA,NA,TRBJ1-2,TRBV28,TGTGCCAGCAGTCAGGGAGTGGCAAACTATGGCTACACCTTC,CASSQGVANYGYTF
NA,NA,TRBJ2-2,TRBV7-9,TGTGCCAGCAGTAGTAATGTCTGGGTTCGGCCCGGGGAGCTGTTTTTT,CASSSNVWVRPGELFF
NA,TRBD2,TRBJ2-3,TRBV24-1,TGTGCCACCAGGGCCGGGACTAGCGGGAGCGCGGATACGCAGTATTTT,CATRAGTSGSADTQYF
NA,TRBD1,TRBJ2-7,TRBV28,TGTGCCAGCAGTCTAGTCACAGGGGGGTTCAGGCACGAGCAGTACTTC,CASSLVTGGFRHEQYF
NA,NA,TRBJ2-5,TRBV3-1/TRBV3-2,TGTGCCAGCAGCCAAGAAGAGGGGGAGACCCAGTACTTC,CASSQEEGETQYF
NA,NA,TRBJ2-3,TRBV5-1,TGCGCCAGCAGCTTGGAAGGACCGGGGCTGACAGAACCTGCGTATTTT,CASSLEGPGLTEPAYF
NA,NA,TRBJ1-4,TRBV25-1,TGTGCCAGCAGTGAATACACAGGGACCCGTAATGAAAAACTGTTTTTT,CASSEYTGTRNEKLFF
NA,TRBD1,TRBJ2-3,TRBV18,TGTGCCAGCCCTAGGACAGGGGGCACAGATACGCAGTATTTT,CASPRTGGTDTQYF
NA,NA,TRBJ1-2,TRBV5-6,TGTGCCAGCAGCTTGGGCTGGCAGGGCTATGGCTACACCTTC,CASSLGWQGYGYTF
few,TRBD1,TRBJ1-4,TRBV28,TGTGCCAGCAGTTTATTAAGTGGGGGACAGGCTAATGAAAAACTGTTTTTT,CASSLLSGGQANEKLFF
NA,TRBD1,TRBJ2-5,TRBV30,TGTGCCTGGATAGAGGACAGGGGGTCTAGGGAGACCCAGTACTTC,CAWIEDRGSRETQYF
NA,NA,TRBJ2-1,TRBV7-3,TGTGCCAGCAGCCCCTCGGGCTGGGAAAAGCAGTTCTTC,CASSPSGWEKQFF
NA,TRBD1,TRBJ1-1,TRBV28,TGTGCCAGCAGCACGATAGACAGGGTTTCTACTGAAGCTTTCTTT,CASSTIDRVSTEAFF
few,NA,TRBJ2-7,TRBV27,TGTGCCAGCAGCCTCGGACTACCCTCCTACGAGCAGTACTTC,CASSLGLPSYEQYF